This T cell receptor (beta chain) emerged from a study of T cells after yellow fever vaccination. Across the study: Some fractions had low cell numbers, and these were prepared with SMART-Seq v4 Ultra Low Input.

For TCR, cDNA came from 5'RACE template switching, which added a universal primer site and UMIs. MiXCR was run by TCRdb on the 5' RACE reads, yielding one entry per CDR3 protein. The sample records 300,000 to 400,000 distinct CDR3 sequences, under 5% being singletons. A remark on this clonotype: Its target is unknown. Given a much more abundant clone one base away, this may be a read error.

Study conclusions and caveats: Weaker, the secondary response had a peak occurring faster, on day 5 versus 15. A small proportion of clonotypes was detected in both the CD4 and CD8 compartments.

The CDR3 length is 14 residues. CDR1 is SGHVS and CDR2 is FQNEAQ in the germline V gene. V usage is TRBV7-8 and J usage is TRBJ1-1; D is unclear. The sample here was PBMCs, taken 5 days after the yellow fever booster vaccination. This receptor was taken from a man in his late teens or twenties who received the YFV17D yellow fever vaccine. The CDR3 sequence: CARSLAGMNTEAFF. Here the CDR3 DNA reads TGTGCCAGAAGCTTAGCCGGTATGAACACTGAAGCTTTCTTT.